This TCR beta chain was retrieved from a study of human T cells and chemical hapten exposure. One entry per CDR3 protein results from TCRdb running MiXCR on the RACE reads. Here the sample spans tens of thousands of distinct CDR3 sequences, 8.5% to 10% being singletons. The length of the CDR3 is 17 residues. CDR1 and CDR2 from the germline V gene are SGHTA and FQGNSA. V shed 5 bases and J 3 bases; nucleotides not matched to a gene: 12. This clonotype was picked up many times. As yet, its antigen is unknown. The time point denotes: pre-sensitization, week 0. Treatment reported: therapeutic diphenylcyclopropenone sensitization with weekly scalp DPC. Unfractionated whole blood yielded total RNA. Suited to DPC and affected by alopecia, the donors ranged from 18 to 70 years old. Study-wide points: Expanded TCRs clustered into significantly more large CDR3 similarity groups than controls, the analysis revealed.

The sequence was collected from a woman between 25 and 40 years old with alopecia areata. Some clones in this sample may be carry-over from other donors' samples. The input for sequencing was whole blood, taken in connection with sensitization to the hapten diphenylcyclopropenone (DPC). The gene calls are TRBV7-2 and TRBJ2-5; TRBD1 agrees at 10 bases. CDR3 protein: CASSPRGTGVRKETQYF. The CDR3 bases are TGTGCCAGCAGCCCGAGGGGGACAGGGGTTCGAAAAGAGACCCAGTACTTC.